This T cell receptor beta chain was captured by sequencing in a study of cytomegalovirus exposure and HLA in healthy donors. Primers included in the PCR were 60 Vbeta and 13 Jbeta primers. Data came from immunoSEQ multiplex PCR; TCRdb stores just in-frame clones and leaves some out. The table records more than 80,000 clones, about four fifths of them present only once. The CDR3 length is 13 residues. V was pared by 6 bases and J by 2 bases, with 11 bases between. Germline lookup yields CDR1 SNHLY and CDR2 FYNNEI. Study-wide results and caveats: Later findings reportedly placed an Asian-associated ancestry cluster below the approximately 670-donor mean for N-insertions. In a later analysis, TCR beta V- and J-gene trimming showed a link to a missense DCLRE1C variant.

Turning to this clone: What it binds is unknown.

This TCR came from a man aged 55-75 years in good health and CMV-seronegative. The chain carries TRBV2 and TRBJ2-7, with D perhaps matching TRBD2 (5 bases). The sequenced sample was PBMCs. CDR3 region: CASRDFPTYEQYF. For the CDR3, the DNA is TGTGCCAGCAGGGACTTTCCGACCTACGAGCAGTACTTC.